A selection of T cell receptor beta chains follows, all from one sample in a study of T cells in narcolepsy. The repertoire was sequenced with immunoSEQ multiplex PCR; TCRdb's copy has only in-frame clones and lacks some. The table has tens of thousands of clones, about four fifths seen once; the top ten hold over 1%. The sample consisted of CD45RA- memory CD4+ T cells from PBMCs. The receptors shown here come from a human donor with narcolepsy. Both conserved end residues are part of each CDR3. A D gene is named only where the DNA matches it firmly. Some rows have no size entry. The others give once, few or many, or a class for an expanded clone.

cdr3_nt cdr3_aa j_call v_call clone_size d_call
TGTGCCAGCAGGCCGTCGGGAGAAGGTGGCTACACCTTC CASRPSGEGGYTF TRBJ1-2 TRBV6-1 - -
TGTGCCAGCAGCTCCCGGACAGGGATGAACACTGAAGCTTTCTTT CASSSRTGMNTEAFF TRBJ1-1 TRBV9 - TRBD1
TGTGCCAGCTCACCTAGCAGGGGTTCAGAGACCCAGTACTTC CASSPSRGSETQYF TRBJ2-5 TRBV18 - -
TGTGCCAGCAGCCCCAGCTGGGGGACTTTTGGTGAAAAACTGTTTTTT CASSPSWGTFGEKLFF TRBJ1-4 TRBV7-2 few -
TGTGCCAGCAGCCGGGGGGGCGCCTCCTACAATGAGCAGTTCTTC CASSRGGASYNEQFF TRBJ2-1 TRBV7-9 - TRBD2
TGTGCCAGCAGCCTCACGGACCAAGAGACCCAGTACTTC CASSLTDQETQYF TRBJ2-5 TRBV7-3 - -
TGTGCCAGCAGCCCCGGGACAGGGCTGATGACTGAAAAACTGTTTTTT CASSPGTGLMTEKLFF TRBJ1-4 TRBV7-6 - TRBD1
TGTGCCAGCAGCCAGGGACCCTATGGCTACACCTTC CASSQGPYGYTF TRBJ1-2 TRBV6-1 - -
TGTGCCAGCAGACTGGGACAGTACAATGAGCAGTTCTTC CASRLGQYNEQFF TRBJ2-1 TRBV6-5 - TRBD1
TGCAGCGTTGAACGGGGGGCAGGCACTGAAGCTTTCTTT CSVERGAGTEAFF TRBJ1-1 TRBV29-1 - -
TGTGCCAGCAGCGTAGAAGTTGGTGGCTACACCTTC CASSVEVGGYTF TRBJ1-2 TRBV9 - -
TGTGCCAGCAGCTTAGGAGGACAGAACAATTCACCCCTCCACTTT CASSLGGQNNSPLHF TRBJ1-6 TRBV11-1 - -
TGTGCCAGCACCCCGTTGGGAGAGAAAGGAGATACGCAGTATTTT CASTPLGEKGDTQYF TRBJ2-3 TRBV6-5 - -
TGTGCCAGCAGTTTTGGGACAGGGCCTTACAATGAGCAGTTCTTC CASSFGTGPYNEQFF TRBJ2-1 TRBV27 few TRBD1
TGTGCCTGGACATGGGGGAGGAACACTGAAGCTTTCTTT CAWTWGRNTEAFF TRBJ1-1 TRBV30 - -
TGTGCCAGCAGTGAACAGGGGGACTATGGCTACACCTTC CASSEQGDYGYTF TRBJ1-2 TRBV6-4 - TRBD1
TGTGCCAGCAGCTTAGTGACTGGCACAGATACGCAGTATTTT CASSLVTGTDTQYF TRBJ2-3 TRBV7-9 - -
TGTGCCAGCAGCCCGGACAGGGGGCTTGAGCAGTACTTC CASSPDRGLEQYF TRBJ2-7 TRBV6-6 - TRBD1
TGCAGCGTTAGGGAAAGCTCCTATAATTCACCCCTCCACTTT CSVRESSYNSPLHF TRBJ1-6 TRBV29-1 - -
TGTGCCAGCAGTCCCACGCAGGGAATAGGCGAGACCCAGTACTTC CASSPTQGIGETQYF TRBJ2-5 TRBV6-1 few -
TGTGCCAGCAGTTCCGGGACTAGCGGCCGCACAGATACGCAGTATTTT CASSSGTSGRTDTQYF TRBJ2-3 TRBV28 - TRBD2
TGTGCCAGTAGTATGAGTCGGGATACGCAGTATTTT CASSMSRDTQYF TRBJ2-3 TRBV19 - -
TGCGCCAGCAGCCCGGGACAGTCCCCTGGAAACACCATATATTTT CASSPGQSPGNTIYF TRBJ1-3 TRBV5-1 - TRBD1
TGTGCCAGCAGCTTATCCGGGACGGGGACTGAAGCTTTCTTT CASSLSGTGTEAFF TRBJ1-1 TRBV11-3 few -
TGTGCCAGCAGCGGGGGTAGAGAGACCCAGTACTTC CASSGGRETQYF TRBJ2-5 TRBV9 - -
TGCGCCAGCAGCTTGGACGGGGAGTTGTATGGCTACACCTTC CASSLDGELYGYTF TRBJ1-2 TRBV5-1 - -
TGTGCCAGCAGCAAATGGGAGGCAGTTACGCAGTATTTT CASSKWEAVTQYF TRBJ2-3 TRBV21-1 - -